The 4 T cell receptor beta chains presented below share a single source sample, sequenced in a study of human T cells and chemical hapten exposure. This sample's time point: patch test 1, 2 weeks after DPC sensitization. Treatment: therapeutic diphenylcyclopropenone sensitization with weekly scalp DPC. MiXCR, run by TCRdb on the RACE reads, gives a single entry per CDR3 protein. The data show 180,000 or so distinct CDR3 sequences, with more than 20% seen just once and approximately 6.4% held by the top ten. Here the sequenced sample was whole blood, taken in connection with sensitization to the hapten diphenylcyclopropenone (DPC). These TCRs come from a woman in her 50s with alopecia areata. Some clones in this sample may be carry-over from other donors' samples.

This clonotype was seen only a few times. The chain has TRBV12-3 or TRBV12-4 and TRBJ2-3; tentative D call: TRBD1 (5 bases). The ends were cut back, 5 bases at V and 5 bases at J, with 17 bases in the middle. CDR3 length equals 15 residues. The CDR3 sequence is CASSGWAPQGDTQYF. The CDR3 DNA reads TGTGCCAGCAGTGGATGGGCACCCCAGGGAGATACGCAGTATTTT.

Ten or more counts support this clonotype. The rearrangement links TRBV5-5 to TRBJ2-2; D is possibly TRBD1 or TRBD2 (5 bases each). This CDR3 is 15 amino acids long. CDR1 is SGHKS and CDR2 is YYEKEE in the germline V gene (reference sequence). Trimming took 1 base from V and 4 from J, leaving 11 bases between them. For the CDR3, the DNA is TGTGCCAGCAGCTTGAACGGGGCTGGCACCGGGGAGCTGTTTTTT. Its translation: CASSLNGAGTGELFF.

CDR3 protein: CASSEVWRVSYEQYF. Here the CDR3 DNA reads TGTGCCAGCAGTGAGGTTTGGAGGGTTTCCTACGAGCAGTACTTC. The chain uses TRBV6-1 and TRBJ2-7; possible D gene TRBD2, 6 bases. CDR3 length: 15 amino acids. Trimming removed 3 bases from V and 1 base from J, with 13 bases in between. Germline loops: CDR1 MNHNS, CDR2 SASEGT.

V gene TRBV5-1 combines with J gene TRBJ1-1; D possibly corresponds to TRBD1 (6 bases). Germline loops: CDR1 SGHRS, CDR2 YFSETQ. Trimming removed 0 bases at V and 1 base at J, with 7 bases between. CDR3 length: 14 residues. In DNA, the CDR3 is TGCGCCAGCAGCTTGGAGGGGGGGAACACTGAAGCTTTCTTT. Protein product: CASSLEGGNTEAFF.